This TCR beta chain emerged from a study of blood T cell repertoires in COVID-19. Sequencing used immunoSEQ multiplex PCR; TCRdb keeps in-frame clones, though not all of them. This table has nearly 110,000 clones, 60% to 85% appearing once. V lost 0 bases to trimming and J lost 1 base, with 13 bases between them. The CDR3 sequence is 17 residues long. The germline CDR1 and CDR2 sequences are SGHVS and FNYEAQ. The V call is TRBV7-6, the J call TRBJ1-5; possible D gene TRBD1, 6 bases. The source material was peripheral blood. This TCR derives from an elderly man with COVID-19, enrolled during active disease. The CDR3 DNA is TGTGCCAGCAGCTTAGCTGCCGGGACACAGAGCAATCAGCCCCAGCATTTT. As protein: CASSLAAGTQSNQPQHF.